This T cell receptor (beta chain) was profiled in a study of blood T cell repertoires in COVID-19. Study background: Sources were T cells, B-cell-depleted T cells, or PBMCs; the material itself was cDNA or gDNA.

This clone has just a few counts. The germline gives CDR1 MDHEN, CDR2 SYDVKM. The CDR3 sequence is 14 residues long. V was pared by 2 bases and J by 3 bases, with 10 bases between. Per the original data handling: Amplification from reference gene primers served as the basis for estimated nucleated cell counts. Clones were read by immunoSEQ multiplex PCR, and TCRdb kept only the in-frame ones, dropping some. V, J and clone size were drawn from that table, and D and trimming were deduced from the DNA. Of about 280,000 clones in the sample, approximately 90% were seen once. Those who participated ranged in age from roughly 18 to 89 years and resided in roughly 26 US areas.

The sequenced material came from PBMCs or T cells enriched from blood (not recorded which). The V call is TRBV28, the J call TRBJ1-1; D not certain. The receptor was derived from a woman aged 40 to 49 who had recovered from COVID-19. The CDR3 nucleotides read TGTGCCAGCAGTTTAGCCCCGGCGGACACTGAAGCTTTCTTT. It codes for CASSLAPADTEAFF.